The 29 T cell receptor beta chains reported below all come from one sample, sequenced in a study of blood T cell repertoires in COVID-19. Sequencing used immunoSEQ multiplex PCR; TCRdb keeps in-frame clones, though not all of them. The sample has approximately 300,000 clones, around 90% seen once; the top ten hold over 3.5%. Input material: peripheral blood. These receptors all stem from a woman between 35 and 50 years old with acute or convalescent COVID-19.

V gene TRBV13 combines with J gene TRBJ2-1; no clear D gene. The V end was cut by 0 bases, the J end by 1 base, with 7 bases between. The CDR3 runs 15 residues. Germline CDR1 is PRHDT and CDR2 is FYEKMQ (reference sequence). The CDR3 protein is CASSLGFGSYNEQFF. In nucleotides, the CDR3 is TGTGCCAGCAGCTTAGGGTTCGGGTCCTACAATGAGCAGTTCTTC.

The CDR3 region is CASSFKDTQYF. The DNA of the CDR3 is TGTGCCAGCAGTTTTAAAGATACGCAGTATTTT. The chain has TRBV27 and TRBJ2-3; no clear D. Trimming removed 3 bases from V and 5 bases from J, with 3 bases in between. Germline lookup yields CDR1 MNHEY and CDR2 SMNVEV (reference sequence). This CDR3 spans 11 amino acids.

The chain links TRBV24-1 to TRBJ2-3, with 10 bases fitting TRBD2. Germline V gene lookup returns CDR1 KGHDR and CDR2 SFDVKD. CDR3 length equals 17 residues. V lost 2 bases and J lost 4; bases outside the gene matches: 8. CDR3 bases: TGTGCCACCAGTGATTCCTCAAAGCGGGGGGGTGCAGATACGCAGTATTTT. Residues: CATSDSSKRGGADTQYF.

The V gene is TRBV19, the J gene TRBJ1-3, with a tentative D call TRBD1 (5 bases). Trimming shortened V by 5 bases and J by 0 bases, and 11 bases separated the two germline ends. The CDR3 extends over 15 amino acids. Germline V gene data show CDR1 as LNHDA and CDR2 as SQIVND (reference sequence). CDR3 nucleotide sequence: TGTGCCAGTAGTTCTCGACAGCACTCTGGAAACACCATATATTTT. Translation: CASSSRQHSGNTIYF.

This clone appeared a few times. V gene TRBV7-8 combines with J gene TRBJ1-2, with TRBD1 identical over 8 bases. The germline gives CDR1 SGHVS, CDR2 FQNEAQ. The CDR3 is 15 residues long. The J segment lost 4 bases and the V segment lost 1 base, leaving 5 bases of the junction unmatched. Here the CDR3 DNA reads TGTGCCAGCAGCTTAGAAAGGGGACAGGCCTATGGCTACACCTTC. It specifies CASSLERGQAYGYTF.

The V gene is TRBV6-5, the J gene TRBJ2-3, with 7 bases matching TRBD1. The CDR3 is made up of 15 amino acids. The germline CDR1 and CDR2 sequences are MNHEY and SVGAGI. The V gene end was trimmed by 6 bases and the J gene end by 6 bases; junction bases not matched to a gene: 12. CDR3 bases: TGTGCCAGCAGGACTGACAGGGCGGCTGGGGATACGCAGTATTTT. Its translation is CASRTDRAAGDTQYF.

The chain carries TRBV20-1 and TRBJ2-1; the match to TRBD2 covers 13 bases. Germline CDR1 reads DFQATT; CDR2 reads SNEGSKA (reference sequence). This CDR3 has 14 amino acids. Trimming removed 3 bases from V and 6 bases from J; junction bases left unmatched: 2. CDR3 sequence (DNA): TGCAGTGCTAGTGGGACTAGCGGGGCCAATGAGCAGTTCTTC. Protein sequence: CSASGTSGANEQFF.

The V call is TRBV10-3, the J call TRBJ1-5; TRBD1 matches 11 bases. Germline assignment: CDR1 ENHRY and CDR2 SYGVKD. The trim removed 5 bases at V and 1 base at J, leaving 10 bases unmatched. The CDR3 consists of 18 residues. DNA for the CDR3: TGTGCCATCAGTCACCAGGACAGGGGGCCGACCAGCAATCAGCCCCAGCATTTT. It specifies CAISHQDRGPTSNQPQHF.

V gene TRBV12-3 or TRBV12-4 combines with J gene TRBJ1-2; no definite D call. V was pared by 7 bases and J by 3 bases, with 6 bases between. CDR3 length: 11 residues. The CDR3 DNA is TGTGCCAGCACCTCGTACTATGGCTACACCTTC. Its protein product is CASTSYYGYTF.

The gene calls are TRBV5-1 and TRBJ1-2; TRBD1 aligns across 7 bases. CDR1 is SGHRS and CDR2 is YFSETQ in the germline V gene. With 3 bases clipped from V and 2 bases from J, the junction kept 4 bases outside the gene matches. The CDR3 has 14 amino acids. The CDR3 reads CASSYRQGNYGYTF. CDR3 sequence (DNA): TGCGCCAGCAGCTATCGACAGGGAAACTATGGCTACACCTTC.

This chain uses TRBV6-5 with TRBJ1-1, with TRBD1 matching over 9 bases. V gave up 4 bases and J gave up 0 bases; unmatched junction bases: 3. The germline gives CDR1 MNHEY, CDR2 SVGAGI. The CDR3 is 15 residues long. CDR3: CASSLNRGLNTEAFF. CDR3 in DNA: TGTGCCAGCAGTTTGAACAGGGGGCTGAACACTGAAGCTTTCTTT.

This sequence joins TRBV19 and TRBJ2-4; 7 bases map to TRBD1. Trimming cost V 0 bases and J 0 bases; bases outside gene matches: 5. Germline V lookup: CDR1 LNHDA, CDR2 SQIVND (reference sequence). CDR3 length equals 17 residues. CDR3 protein: CASSIEGDSLAKNIQYF. CDR3 DNA: TGTGCCAGTAGTATAGAGGGGGACAGTCTAGCCAAAAACATTCAGTACTTC.

The genes are TRBV9 and TRBJ2-5; D may be TRBD2 (5 bases). The V end lost 2 bases, the J end lost 3 bases, and 5 bases lay between the germline ends. CDR1 SGDLS and CDR2 YYNGEE come from the germline V gene. This CDR3 has 12 residues. This CDR3 reads CASSVGEETQYF. CDR3 in DNA: TGTGCCAGCAGCGTCGGGGAAGAGACCCAGTACTTC.

The chain joins TRBV7-5 to TRBJ1-5; the listed D gene, TRBD1, was not tested against the DNA. TRBV7-5 is listed as a pseudogene. The CDR3 has 16 amino acids. The CDR3 spells CARSLAQPYSNQPQHF. CDR3 in DNA: TGTGCCAGAAGCTTAGCACAGCCGTATAGCAATCAGCCCCAGCATTTT.

V and J are TRBV10-3 and TRBJ2-5; possible D gene TRBD2, 6 bases. CDR3 length: 16 residues. Trimming cost V 0 bases and J 2 bases, with 13 bases left between them. Germline loops: CDR1 ENHRY, CDR2 SYGVKD. CDR3 in amino acids: CAISESRGRAQETQYF. The CDR3 coding sequence is TGTGCCATCAGTGAGTCTCGGGGGAGAGCTCAAGAGACCCAGTACTTC.

The chain couples TRBV2 to TRBJ1-5; 7 bases line up with TRBD1. The CDR3 runs to 15 residues. Germline V gives CDR1 SNHLY, CDR2 FYNNEI. The ends lost 4 bases at V and 4 bases at J; junction bases unmatched: 7. In nucleotides, the CDR3 is TGTGCCAGCAGTGCAGACAGGGCTGGGAATCAGCCCCAGCATTTT. The encoded protein is CASSADRAGNQPQHF.

V is TRBV28 and J is TRBJ1-1; a weak D match, TRBD1 (6 bases). This CDR3 has 12 amino acids. Trimming shortened V by 5 bases and J by 11 bases, and 15 bases separated the two germline ends. CDR1 is MDHEN, CDR2 SYDVKM, per germline. CDR3 amino acids: CASSQQGPRAFF. CDR3 sequence (DNA): TGTGCCAGCAGTCAACAGGGCCCCCGGGCTTTCTTT.

The gene calls are TRBV12-3 or TRBV12-4 and TRBJ1-2; D possibly corresponds to TRBD1 (6 bases). Trimming took 3 bases from V and 8 from J, leaving 13 bases between them. The CDR3 is 13 amino acids. The chain's CDR3 is CASSFSGVGGYTF. The CDR3 DNA follows: TGTGCCAGCAGTTTTTCAGGGGTCGGAGGCTACACCTTC.

The CDR3, as DNA: TGTGCCAGCAGTTTATTGGCCGCCTATGGCTACACCTTC. Encoded protein: CASSLLAAYGYTF. This chain links TRBV12-3 or TRBV12-4 with TRBJ1-2; D remains ambiguous. V lost 2 bases, J lost 4 bases, and 8 bases lay in between. This CDR3 is 13 amino acids long.

The chain couples TRBV29-1 to TRBJ1-1, with D possibly TRBD1 on 5 matching bases. CDR1 is SQVTM, CDR2 ANQGSEA, per germline. The CDR3 covers 14 residues. The V end was cut by 7 bases, the J end by 0 bases, with 15 bases between. The CDR3 DNA follows: TGCAGCGCTACAGGTCTACTTCTGAACACTGAAGCTTTCTTT. Amino acid sequence: CSATGLLLNTEAFF.

This chain joins TRBV10-3 and TRBJ1-1, with D possibly matching TRBD1 (6 bases). V was pared by 5 bases and J by 0 bases, with 16 bases between. The CDR3 is 16 amino acids. Germline-derived CDR1 and CDR2 are ENHRY and SYGVKD. The CDR3 reads CAISLGHRNMNTEAFF. The CDR3 DNA reads as TGTGCCATCAGTTTGGGACACAGGAACATGAACACTGAAGCTTTCTTT.

The genes are TRBV27 and TRBJ2-1, with 11 positions matching TRBD2. With V trimmed by 2 bases and J by 2 bases, 2 bases remained unmatched. CDR3 length: 16 amino acids. The V gene's germline CDR1 is MNHEY and CDR2 SMNVEV (reference sequence). CDR3 coding DNA: TGTGCCAGCAGTTTACTAGCGGGGGGCACCTACAATGAGCAGTTCTTC. This sequence encodes CASSLLAGGTYNEQFF.

The chain has TRBV19 and TRBJ1-5; 11 bases map to TRBD1. The CDR3 is 18 residues long. In germline, CDR1 is LNHDA, CDR2 SQIVND (reference sequence). The ends lost 5 bases at V and 6 bases at J; junction bases unmatched: 15. The CDR3: CASSPDRGRGPSGQPQHF. Here the CDR3 DNA reads TGTGCCAGTAGTCCGGACAGGGGGCGCGGCCCGAGCGGTCAGCCCCAGCATTTT.

V usage is TRBV28 and J usage is TRBJ1-2; tentatively, D is TRBD1 (6 bases). Germline V gene lookup returns CDR1 MDHEN and CDR2 SYDVKM. This CDR3 region has 16 residues. The V gene lost 3 bases and the J gene lost 1 base, with 15 bases spanning the gap. The chain's CDR3 is CASSFSSGEGNYGYTF. Written as DNA, the CDR3 is TGTGCCAGCAGTTTTTCGTCAGGGGAGGGTAACTATGGCTACACCTTC.

The chain recombines TRBV19 with TRBJ1-1; 7 positions match TRBD1. After removal of 5 bases from V and 3 bases from J, the junction contained 3 bases not matched to a gene. Germline assignment: CDR1 LNHDA and CDR2 SQIVND (reference sequence). This CDR3 has 13 amino acids. The CDR3 nucleotides are TGTGCCAGTAGTGTTGACAGGGACACTGAAGCTTTCTTT. Its translation is CASSVDRDTEAFF.

There are a few counts of this clone. The genes are TRBV15 and TRBJ1-5; D gene uncertain. The CDR3 length is 12 residues. The germline V gene encodes CDR1 LNHNV and CDR2 YYDKDF (reference sequence). The germline V and J ends were trimmed by 3 bases and 7 bases, with 7 bases remaining between them. CDR3 nucleotides: TGTGCCACCAGCAGTCATGAGCAGCCCCAGCATTTT. It yields the protein CATSSHEQPQHF.

This rearrangement joins TRBV2 to TRBJ1-2, with D maybe TRBD1 (5 bases). The CDR3 sequence is 14 residues long. Germline assignment: CDR1 SNHLY and CDR2 FYNNEI. V was trimmed by 6 bases and J by 8 bases, leaving 19 bases between them. In nucleotides, the CDR3 is TGTGCCAGCAGGGGGAGACAGCCGGGGGTAGGCTACACCTTC. Encoded protein: CASRGRQPGVGYTF.

The chain recombines TRBV7-3 with TRBJ2-2, with 7 bases identical to TRBD1. Germline CDR1 and CDR2: SGHTA and FQGTGA. V lost 3 bases, J lost 2 bases, and 6 bases stayed unmatched. The CDR3 runs to 16 residues. As DNA, the CDR3 is TGTGCCAGCAGCTTTTATGGGACAGCAAACACCGGGGAGCTGTTTTTT. This encodes CASSFYGTANTGELFF. The entire variable domain, with the rest obtained from reference TRBV7-3 and TRBJ2-2, is as follows: GAGVSQTPSNKVTEKGKYVELRCDPISGHTALYWYRQSLGQGPEFLIYFQGTGAADDSGLPNDRFFAVRPEGSVSTLKIQRTERGDSAVYLCASSFYGTANTGELFFGEGSRLTVL.

The chain combines TRBV21-1 with TRBJ2-7; the listed D gene, TRBD1, was not tested against the DNA. TRBV21-1 is flagged as a pseudogene. The CDR3 loop spans 15 amino acids. CDR3 in amino acids: CASSPSGTGSYEQYV. The CDR3 DNA reads as TGTGCCAGCAGCCCATCCGGGACAGGGTCCTACGAGCAGTACGTC.